A single sample gave rise to the 3 T cell receptor beta chains below, sequenced in a study of T cells of healthy individuals. TCRdb reanalysed the 5' RACE reads using MiXCR and keeps one entry per CDR3 protein. The sample lists 63,000 or so distinct CDR3 sequences, roughly 15% seen once, with about 4.4% in the top ten. Receptor source: a human donor in good health.

This clonotype has at least ten counts. An end of the junction does not agree with germline; a read error may underlie this. The rearrangement joins TRBV6-6 to TRBJ2-2, with 12 bases aligning to TRBD1. Germline CDR1 and CDR2: MNHNY and SVGAGI (reference sequence). The CDR3 extends over 11 amino acids. CDR3 amino acids: CASSPGQGAIF. CDR3 DNA sequence: TGTGCCAGCAGCCCGGGACAGGGGGCGATTTTT.

This chain links TRBV29-1 with TRBJ1-3; 10 positions agree with TRBD1. The CDR3 length is 14 residues. Germline V CDR1 and CDR2: SQVTM, ANQGSEA. V trimming: 7 bases; J trimming: 4 bases; junction bases outside the gene matches: 7. CDR3 DNA sequence: TGCAGCGCTGAGGACAGGGGGATCGGAAACACCATATATTTT. Translated: CSAEDRGIGNTIYF.

The chain combines TRBV10-3 with TRBJ2-3; a possible D gene is TRBD1 (5 bases). V lost 3 bases and J lost 2, with 12 bases in between. This CDR3 is built from 15 residues. Germline lookup yields CDR1 ENHRY and CDR2 SYGVKD. In nucleotides, the CDR3 is TGTGCCATCAGTGATTCGACAGCAAACACAGATACGCAGTATTTT. Protein sequence: CAISDSTANTDTQYF.